This T cell receptor beta chain was found in a study of blood T cell dynamics during melanoma immunotherapy (dated by TCRdb to the early 2020s). Regarding the study in general: The patients had metastatic melanoma and were given first-line pembrolizumab or nivolumab plus ipilimumab as standard of care in the United Kingdom. To find early correlates of response, the study profiled the peripheral T cell receptor repertoires of patients with metastatic melanoma both before and after one cycle of checkpoint inhibitor therapy. The training cohort was made up of consecutive patients, while a further independent group of patients from the same centre was pooled to form an external validation set. Findings and caveats that apply to the study as a whole: Unlike progressors, patients who went on to achieve disease control showed a bifurcated reorganization of the PBMC repertoire at W3, with either increased clonality or increased diversity. The study was unable to establish whether the T cell clones driving the repertoire changes were melanoma-specific or instead reflected general immune activation. The relatively small sample size was recognized as a factor that could limit how well the results generalize.

The time point label of this sample denotes: week 3, after first cycle of checkpoint inhibitor. Blood samples were taken before treatment (T0) and at week 3 (W3), following the first cycle of checkpoint blockade. Except for a couple of patients with rapid clinical progression, response was assessed 12 weeks after the first infusion by RECIST 1.1; disease control meant complete response, partial response or stable disease. Patients were not eligible if they had prior systemic cancer treatment, concomitant immunosuppressant therapy or synchronous other active malignancies. TCR beta was sequenced in both bulk PBMC and plasma cell-free DNA in order to track circulating cells as well as T cell turnover. PBMC were isolated from blood with Lymphoprep and SepMate tubes, followed by red cell lysis. QIAamp DNA Blood Mini kits were used to extract DNA from PBMC and from sorted T cell subsets. As regards this clone: Its antigen is still unknown. Per-base quality was not reported, and no clone a single base away is much larger than it.

Trimming removed 2 bases from V and 7 bases from J, leaving 15 bases between the germline ends. The CDR3 spans 15 residues, from the cysteine through the phenylalanine. Only CDR3 DNA is held: 45 bases, read in frame from base 1. As encoded in the germline V gene, CDR1 is MGHRA while CDR2 is YSYEKL. Every bulk PBMC sample had a fixed 350 ng of DNA loaded. Following the manufacturer instructions, the immunoSEQ TCRb Assay kit was used to amplify TCR beta CDR3 sequences from genomic DNA. The KAPA Library Quantification Kit for Illumina platforms was used to quantify the pooled libraries by qPCR. Sequencing of the pooled libraries was done on an Illumina NextSeq 500, with clustering at roughly 0.6-1.1 pM. Turning to the authors' computational methods: TCR data were analyzed using immunoSEQ ANALYZER and the R LymphoSeq package. A rearrangement efficiency score was calculated as productive divided by the sum of productive and non-productive CDR3 sequences. Within each patient, timepoints were compared pairwise for clonality, measured with the Gini coefficient, and for diversity, measured with the Renyi index at alpha=1. In LymphoSeq, clonal relatedness was computed using an edit distance of 3, and repertoire similarity was computed using the Bhattacharyya coefficient. To classify response, a linear discriminant analysis based on week-3 changes in clonality and diversity was built with the R MASS and caret packages. In TCRdb, the immuneACCESS table is reduced to in-frame sequences with V and J assigned. These tables do not hold every clone; where another copy was compared, an unresolved V gene accounts for under half, and the others remain unexplained. V, J and clone size are taken as reported in that table, and D and trimming were inferred from the DNA itself. This sample lists about 11,000 clones; roughly 80% were detected once. In total, the top ten clones hold more than 15% of the sample.

The sequencing here drew on blood, taken from a patient treated with checkpoint blockade. The clonotype was recovered from a human donor with melanoma. Recombination joined TRBV4-1 with TRBJ1-5; perhaps TRBD1 is the D gene, with 6 bases matching. The nucleotide sequence is given as TGCGCCAGCAGCCAAAAATACGGGGGCTGGCAGCCCCAGCATTTT. This is translated as CASSQKYGGWQPQHF.